This is a list of T cell receptor beta chains from one sample in a study of T cells in Graves' hyperthyroidism and ophthalmopathy. MiXCR was run by TCRdb on the multiplex PCR reads, yielding one entry per CDR3 protein. The sample consists of hundreds of thousands of distinct CDR3 sequences, around 20% of them appearing once. The sequencing sample was made of blood. The receptors were sampled from a man aged 25-45 years with Graves' ophthalmopathy. Each CDR3 is given without its conserved first and last residue. The order of the fields is V gene, clone size, D gene, CDR3 protein. The D gene is left open where the match is weak. Expanded clones are given a class, and other clones once, few, many or no size at all.

V gene: TRBV28
clone size: many
D gene: .
CDR3 protein: ASSFLHAGEQY

V gene: TRBV30
clone size: .
D gene: .
CDR3 protein: AWSVLGGRPFQETQY

V gene: TRBV7-2
clone size: many
D gene: TRBD1
CDR3 protein: ASSLFGGTGGETQY

V gene: TRBV4-2
clone size: .
D gene: TRBD1
CDR3 protein: ASSQDVASGGLDEQY

V gene: TRBV7-9
clone size: .
D gene: .
CDR3 protein: ASSTPGRNTIY

V gene: TRBV6-1
clone size: .
D gene: TRBD1
CDR3 protein: ASSPRLAAARGDEKLF

V gene: TRBV19
clone size: .
D gene: .
CDR3 protein: ASSMMEGAKPYNEQF

V gene: TRBV2
clone size: few
D gene: .
CDR3 protein: ASRGDGMNTEAF

V gene: TRBV2
clone size: .
D gene: .
CDR3 protein: ASLRWGNGANVLT

V gene: TRBV14
clone size: few
D gene: TRBD2
CDR3 protein: ASSALAGGPVEQF

V gene: TRBV18
clone size: few
D gene: .
CDR3 protein: ASSPPQQGSVETQY

V gene: TRBV2
clone size: few
D gene: .
CDR3 protein: ASSEGHRTDTQY

V gene: TRBV6-1
clone size: .
D gene: .
CDR3 protein: ASREILTGQYYEQY

V gene: TRBV7-9
clone size: once
D gene: .
CDR3 protein: ASSFHTEEAF

V gene: TRBV7-9
clone size: few
D gene: .
CDR3 protein: ATLGGNEQY

V gene: TRBV27
clone size: few
D gene: TRBD1
CDR3 protein: ASSLAYGQGEETQY

V gene: TRBV7-2
clone size: many
D gene: .
CDR3 protein: ASSLAVGSSYEQY

V gene: TRBV5-4
clone size: few
D gene: TRBD1
CDR3 protein: ASSLESGGLGGYT

V gene: TRBV3-1
clone size: .
D gene: TRBD1
CDR3 protein: ASSQGTGVREQY

V gene: TRBV2
clone size: many
D gene: TRBD2
CDR3 protein: ASSAAGGHEQY

V gene: TRBV7-9
clone size: few
D gene: .
CDR3 protein: ASSSVSSYNEQF

V gene: TRBV7-9
clone size: .
D gene: TRBD1
CDR3 protein: ASTPGQAHLMN